This T cell receptor beta chain comes out of a study of shared clonotypes between healthy human individuals. Findings and caveats of the study: Although depth was large, rarefaction showed that sequencing of the sorted subsets was incomplete. Represented diversity (both genetic and exposure-history) was limited by the small number of donors. All-four-donor shared clonotypes had higher generation probabilities than non-shared clonotypes did.

Trimming left V 5 bases short and J 1 base short, with 12 bases between. Germline loops: CDR1 SEHNR, CDR2 FQNEAQ (reference sequence). The CDR3 loop spans 14 amino acids. To note about this clone: No antigen is known for it.

Several immunoSEQ plates received, in even portions, the genomic DNA of each subset. Profiled with immunoSEQ multiplex PCR; TCRdb holds only in-frame clones, not every one. The sample lists more than 150,000 clones; around 63% were seen once. The sequenced sample was memory CD4+ T cells sorted from blood. Subset: CD45RA-negative fraction. This TCR was recovered from a man aged 30 to 45 in good health. The gene calls are TRBV7-9 and TRBJ2-7; D perhaps matches TRBD2 (5 bases). In DNA form, the CDR3 reads TGTGCCAGCAGCCCCCTGGACTGGTCCTACGAGCAGTACTTC. Translating it yields CASSPLDWSYEQYF.